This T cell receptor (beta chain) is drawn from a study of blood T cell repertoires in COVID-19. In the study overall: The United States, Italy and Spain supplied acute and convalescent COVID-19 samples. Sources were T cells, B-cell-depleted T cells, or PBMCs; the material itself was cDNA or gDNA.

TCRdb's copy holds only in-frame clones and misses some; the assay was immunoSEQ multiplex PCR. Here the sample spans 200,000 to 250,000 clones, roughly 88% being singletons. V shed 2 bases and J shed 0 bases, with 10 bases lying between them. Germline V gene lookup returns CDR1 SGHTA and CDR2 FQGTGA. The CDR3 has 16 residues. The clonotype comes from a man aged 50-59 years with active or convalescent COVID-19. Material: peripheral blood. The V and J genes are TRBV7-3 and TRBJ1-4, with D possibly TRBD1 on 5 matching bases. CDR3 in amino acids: CASSLYAGPTNEKLFF. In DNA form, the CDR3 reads TGTGCCAGCAGCTTATACGCAGGGCCAACTAATGAAAAACTGTTTTTT.